This TCR beta chain appears in the sequencing data of a study of identical twins. Points from the study as a whole: High-abundance cord blood beta clonotypes had fewer insertions; memory repertoires showed none. For zero-insertion analyses, partial confounding could come from invariant MAIT and iNKT cells.

In TCRdb, the 5' RACE reads were re-called with MiXCR into one record per CDR3 protein. This table has 450,000 or so distinct CDR3 sequences, around 15% appearing once. A remark on this clonotype: What it binds is not known.

Germline CDR1 and CDR2: SGHAT and FQNNGV. This CDR3 has 16 amino acids. The junction had 10 bases not matched to a gene; V was cut back by 7 bases and J by 3 bases. These same records also appear under a second study, on yellow fever vaccine responses in identical twins. In that study: As reported, the vaccine T cell response of twins seemed partly convergent and partly personalized.

This TCR derives from a woman younger than 35 in good health. The specimen sequenced was CD4+ T cells sorted from blood. The V and J genes are TRBV11-2 and TRBJ2-1; 9 bases line up with TRBD2. The CDR3 loop is CASTSQGGRDYNEQFF. CDR3 nucleotide sequence: TGTGCCAGCACCTCCCAGGGCGGGAGGGACTACAATGAGCAGTTCTTC.